This T cell receptor (beta chain) derives from a study of control samples from healthy donors and cancer patients. This clone was picked up many times. Sequenced by immunoSEQ multiplex PCR; TCRdb stores in-frame clones only, minus some. The table lists approximately 89,000 clones, roughly 86% of them singletons, with around a fifth in the top ten. V lost 2 bases to trimming and J lost 6 bases; unmatched junction nucleotides: 5. Germline lookup yields CDR1 SGHNT and CDR2 YYREEE (reference sequence). The CDR3 runs 14 residues. Sequenced input: blood. The V call is TRBV5-4, the J call TRBJ2-7; TRBD2 agrees at 10 bases. This TCR came from a young man in good health. The CDR3 DNA is TGTGCCAGCAGCTTCAAGGGGACTAGCGTCGAGCAGTACGTC. Translation gives CASSFKGTSVEQYV.